The present T cell receptor beta chain was sequenced within a study of T cell responses to AZD1222 COVID-19 vaccine. Study-wide findings and caveats: Females made up more of the donors, who were largely white British, and clonal diversity may have come out too low. Epitopes outside B.1.351 and B.1.1.7 mutated regions reportedly drew nearly half of spike TCRs. Only a handful of people who got AZD1222 tested seropositive at baseline. Spike was spanned by vaccine-associated CD4 TCRs, which were dominant at 160-218 and 743-854.

The repertoire was sequenced with immunoSEQ multiplex PCR; TCRdb's copy has only in-frame clones and lacks some. The sample records some 180,000 clones, under 95% being singletons. V lost 2 bases and J lost 1, with 11 bases in between. CDR1 ENHRY and CDR2 SYGVKD come from the germline V gene. The CDR3 runs 15 residues. A note on this clone: Its matching antigen is unknown. This CDR3 is also generated by other DNA sequences in the sample.

This chain joins TRBV10-3 and TRBJ2-5, with D possibly matching TRBD2 (7 bases). The sample in question was peripheral blood, obtained 28 days after the second AZD1222 dose. The TCR sequence derives from an adult who received the AZD1222 COVID-19 vaccine. This CDR3 reads CAISERGGGQETQYF. The CDR3 nucleotides read TGTGCCATCAGTGAGAGGGGGGGCGGCCAAGAGACCCAGTACTTC.